Listed here are 8 T cell receptor beta chains from one sample, sequenced in a study of T cells after yellow fever vaccination (dated 2019 in TCRdb). The library was prepared using 5' RACE. Data came from an Illumina NovaSeq 6000. TCRdb reanalyzed the raw reads on its own, using fastp at Q25 for trimming and MiXCR for clone calling, and kept in-frame beta chains. Each CDR3 protein gets just one entry, which takes the most common genes and DNA from the rows behind it. The sample table contains 300,000 to 350,000 distinct CDR3 sequences; only one count was recorded for 3% to 4.5% of them. Of the sample, 24% is held by the ten largest clones. Per the publication, the treatment or condition label means: live attenuated yellow fever vaccine strain. The material sequenced was PBMCs, taken 5 days after the yellow fever booster vaccination. These TCRs come from a man aged 18 to 30 who received the YFV17D yellow fever vaccine.

This clonotype was counted many times. This chain uses TRBV5-1 with TRBJ1-1; TRBD1 aligns across 7 bases. Germline CDR1 is SGHRS and CDR2 is YFSETQ. There are 14 residues in the CDR3. V was clipped by 3 bases and J by 5 bases; unmatched bases: 7. The CDR3 DNA is TGCGCCAGCAGCTCCGGGACAGAGGGGACTGAAGCTTTCTTT. Its protein is CASSSGTEGTEAFF.

The chain recombines TRBV6-5 with TRBJ1-5; 7 nucleotides align to TRBD1. V lost 6 bases, J lost 2 bases, and 4 bases stayed unmatched. CDR1 and CDR2 (germline): MNHEY, SVGAGI. The CDR3 is made up of 14 amino acids. CDR3 loop: CASRTTGGNQPQHF. The DNA of the CDR3 is TGTGCCAGCAGGACCACAGGGGGCAATCAGCCCCAGCATTTT.

The rearrangement joins TRBV25-1 to TRBJ2-1, with D perhaps TRBD2 (7 bases). CDR1 and CDR2 from the germline V gene are MGHDK and SYGVNS. V shed 4 bases and J shed 12 bases, with 13 bases lying between them. The CDR3 is made up of 12 amino acids. The CDR3 DNA is TGTGCCAGCAGTGGGGGGGGGGCCAGGCAGTTCTTC. It yields the protein CASSGGGARQFF.

This chain connects TRBV6-5 to TRBJ1-2; D is ambiguous. Germline V gene lookup returns CDR1 MNHEY and CDR2 SVGAGI. CDR3 length: 14 amino acids. Between the trimmed V and J ends, which lost 6 bases and 4 bases, there was a span of 15 bases. The CDR3 DNA is TGTGCCAGCAGCCGTGGAGGGATTGGCTATGGCTACACCTTC. Translation: CASSRGGIGYGYTF.

This clonotype came up a few times. This rearrangement joins TRBV27 to TRBJ2-5, with D perhaps TRBD1 (6 bases). V was cut by 1 base and J by 1 base, with 13 bases left in between. This CDR3 contains 16 residues. CDR1 MNHEY and CDR2 SMNVEV come from the germline V gene (reference sequence). CDR3 nucleotides: TGTGCCAGCAGTTTATTGAGGGGCAGGGGCCAAGAGACCCAGTACTTC. As protein: CASSLLRGRGQETQYF.

This clonotype was seen ten or more times. The rearrangement joins TRBV14 to TRBJ1-1, with D unclear. From germline, CDR1 is SGHDN and CDR2 FVKESK. The CDR3 consists of 16 residues. Deletions cut 1 base from V and 0 bases from J, with 12 bases between. The CDR3 bases are TGTGCCAGCAGCCAAGCACCCTTTTACATGAACACTGAAGCTTTCTTT. This sequence encodes CASSQAPFYMNTEAFF. The full variable domain, in which reference TRBV14 and TRBJ1-1 provide the parts outside the CDR3, is EAGVTQFPSHSVIEKGQTVTLRCDPISGHDNLYWYRRVMGKEIKFLLHFVKESKQDESGMPNNRFLAERTGGTYSTLKVQPAELEDSGVYFCASSQAPFYMNTEAFFGQGTRLTVV.

This clonotype was observed a handful of times. The chain uses TRBV20-1 and TRBJ1-1; possible D gene TRBD1, 5 bases. The germline V and J ends were trimmed by 0 bases and 0 bases, with 14 bases remaining between them. Germline CDR1 DFQATT, CDR2 SNEGSKA (reference sequence). The CDR3 length is 16 residues. The CDR3 here is CSARDQEGWVNTEAFF. CDR3 nucleotide sequence: TGCAGTGCTAGAGATCAGGAGGGGTGGGTGAACACTGAAGCTTTCTTT.

This clonotype was observed many times. The chain combines TRBV12-5 with TRBJ1-2, with 9 bases fitting TRBD1. The CDR3 sequence is 16 residues long. From germline, CDR1 is LGHNT and CDR2 FRNRAP. With 0 bases clipped from V and 5 bases from J, the junction kept 7 bases outside the gene matches. This CDR3 is CASGLVLRTGDYGYTF. DNA for the CDR3: TGTGCTAGTGGTTTGGTATTAAGGACAGGGGATTATGGCTACACCTTC.